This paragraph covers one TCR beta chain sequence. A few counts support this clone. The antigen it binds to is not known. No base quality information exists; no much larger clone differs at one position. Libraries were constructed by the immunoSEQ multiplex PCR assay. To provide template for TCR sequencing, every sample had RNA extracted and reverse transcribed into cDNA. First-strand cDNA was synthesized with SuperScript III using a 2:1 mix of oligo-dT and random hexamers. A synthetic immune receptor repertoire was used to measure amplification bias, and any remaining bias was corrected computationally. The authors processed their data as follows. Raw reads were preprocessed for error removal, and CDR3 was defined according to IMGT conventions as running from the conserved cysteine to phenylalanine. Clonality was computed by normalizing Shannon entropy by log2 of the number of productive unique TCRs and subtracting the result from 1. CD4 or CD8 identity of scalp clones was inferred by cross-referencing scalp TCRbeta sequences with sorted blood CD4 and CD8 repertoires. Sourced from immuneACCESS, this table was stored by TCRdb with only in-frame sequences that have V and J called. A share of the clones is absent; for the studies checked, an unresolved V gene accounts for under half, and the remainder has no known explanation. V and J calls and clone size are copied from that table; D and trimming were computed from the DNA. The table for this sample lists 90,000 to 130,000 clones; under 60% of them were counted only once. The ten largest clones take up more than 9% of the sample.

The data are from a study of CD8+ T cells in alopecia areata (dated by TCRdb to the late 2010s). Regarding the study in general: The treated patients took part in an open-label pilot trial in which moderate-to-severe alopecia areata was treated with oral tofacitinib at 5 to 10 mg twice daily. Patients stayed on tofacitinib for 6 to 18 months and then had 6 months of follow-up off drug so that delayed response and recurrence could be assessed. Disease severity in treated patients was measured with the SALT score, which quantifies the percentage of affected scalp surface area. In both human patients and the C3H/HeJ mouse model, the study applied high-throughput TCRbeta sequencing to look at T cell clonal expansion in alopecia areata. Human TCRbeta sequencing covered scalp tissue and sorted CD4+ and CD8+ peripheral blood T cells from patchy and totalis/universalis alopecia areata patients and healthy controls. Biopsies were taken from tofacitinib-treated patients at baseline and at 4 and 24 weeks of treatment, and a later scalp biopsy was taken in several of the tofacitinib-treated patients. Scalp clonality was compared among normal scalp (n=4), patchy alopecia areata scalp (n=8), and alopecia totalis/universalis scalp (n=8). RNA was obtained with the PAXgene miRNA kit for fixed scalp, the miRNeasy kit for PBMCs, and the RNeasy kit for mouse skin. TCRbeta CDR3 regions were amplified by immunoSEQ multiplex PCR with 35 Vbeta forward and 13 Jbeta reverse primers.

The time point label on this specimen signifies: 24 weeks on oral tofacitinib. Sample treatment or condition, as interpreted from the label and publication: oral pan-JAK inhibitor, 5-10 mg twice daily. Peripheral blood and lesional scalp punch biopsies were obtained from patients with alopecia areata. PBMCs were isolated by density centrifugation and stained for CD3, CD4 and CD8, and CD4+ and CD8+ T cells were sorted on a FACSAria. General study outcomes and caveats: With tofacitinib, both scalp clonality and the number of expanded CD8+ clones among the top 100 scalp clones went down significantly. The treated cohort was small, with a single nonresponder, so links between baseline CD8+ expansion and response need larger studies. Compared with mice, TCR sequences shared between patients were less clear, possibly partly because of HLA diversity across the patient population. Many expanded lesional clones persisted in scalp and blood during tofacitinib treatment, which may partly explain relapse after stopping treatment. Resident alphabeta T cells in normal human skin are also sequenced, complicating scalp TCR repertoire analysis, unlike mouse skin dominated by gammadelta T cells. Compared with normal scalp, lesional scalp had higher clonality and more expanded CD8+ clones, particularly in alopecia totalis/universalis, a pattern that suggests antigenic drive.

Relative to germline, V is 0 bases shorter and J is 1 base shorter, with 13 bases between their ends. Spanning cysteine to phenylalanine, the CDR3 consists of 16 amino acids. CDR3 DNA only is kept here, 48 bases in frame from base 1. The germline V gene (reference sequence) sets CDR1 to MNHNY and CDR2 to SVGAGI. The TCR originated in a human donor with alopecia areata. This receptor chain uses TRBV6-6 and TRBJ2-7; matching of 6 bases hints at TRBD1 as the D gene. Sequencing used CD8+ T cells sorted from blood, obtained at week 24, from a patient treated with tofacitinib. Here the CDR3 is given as CASSYSQDRLSYEQYF. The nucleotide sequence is TGTGCCAGCAGTTACTCCCAAGACAGGTTATCCTACGAGCAGTACTTC.